This T cell receptor (beta chain) was observed in a study of T cell clones after liver transplantation. Whole-study context: TCRbeta sequencing after a pre-transplant mixed lymphocyte reaction identified graft-donor-reactive clones, later tracked in post-transplant blood.

Clones were sequenced by immunoSEQ multiplex PCR, and TCRdb holds only the in-frame ones, with some missing. The sample yields about 60,000 clones, 71% seen once. This CDR3 has 15 amino acids. The V gene's germline CDR1 is KGHSH and CDR2 LQKENI. J was trimmed by 5 bases and V by 6 bases; bases with no gene match: 10. The input for sequencing was CD4+ T cells from blood, taken before liver transplant. This receptor was identified in a human donor who received a liver transplant. V gene TRBV18 combines with J gene TRBJ2-3; 8 bases line up with TRBD1. The CDR3 region is CASSPRDRRKDTQYF. The CDR3 nucleotides read TGTGCCAGCTCTCCCCGGGACAGGCGAAAAGATACGCAGTATTTT.